Below are 9 T cell receptor beta chains sequenced from a single sample in a study of CD8 T cells in ankylosing spondylitis. Whole-study findings and limits: Several highly homologous variants made up a TCR beta motif that seemed to typify ankylosing spondylitis blood.

Antigens of these TCRs are unknown. TCRdb itself ran the 5' RACE reads through MiXCR, one entry per CDR3 protein. Of about 540,000 distinct CDR3 sequences in the sample, roughly 13% were seen once. The sequenced material came from blood, either unsorted or a sorted T cell fraction (not recorded which). Receptor source: a male donor with ankylosing spondylitis.

This clonotype occurred many times. J is TRBJ1-1 and V is TRBV12-3 or TRBV12-4, with 9 bases aligning to TRBD1. V shed 3 bases, J shed 10 bases, and the junction held 3 bases outside the gene matches. The CDR3 has 12 amino acids. The CDR3 here is CASSFGQGRAFF. CDR3 in DNA: TGTGCCAGCAGTTTTGGACAGGGGCGAGCTTTCTTT.

The chain has TRBV20-1 and TRBJ2-3, with D possibly called TRBD1 or TRBD2 (6 bases each). Trimming cost V 4 bases and J 5 bases, with 16 bases left between them. Germline V CDR1 and CDR2: DFQATT, SNEGSKA (reference sequence). The CDR3 runs to 14 residues. CDR3 nucleotide sequence: TGCAGTGCTAACCTCGGGGCGGGACAAGATACGCAGTATTTT. Translation: CSANLGAGQDTQYF.

This clonotype was seen a few times. The J gene is TRBJ2-1, the V gene TRBV5-1; TRBD2 matches 12 bases. V shed 4 bases and J 0 bases; nucleotides not matched to a gene: 11. The V gene's germline CDR1 is SGHRS and CDR2 YFSETQ. This CDR3 has 19 residues. The chain's CDR3 is CASSALGTSGSSSYNEQFF. DNA for the CDR3: TGCGCCAGCAGCGCCCTTGGGACTAGCGGGTCCAGCTCCTACAATGAGCAGTTCTTC. The complete variable domain, with remaining parts taken from reference TRBV5-1 and TRBJ2-1, reads KAGVTQTPRYLIKTRGQQVTLSCSPISGHRSVSWYQQTPGQGLQFLFEYFSETQRNKGNFPGRFSGRQFSNSRSEMNVSTLELGDSALYLCASSALGTSGSSSYNEQFFGPGTRLTVL.

In its sample, this clonotype was seen a few times. The CDR3 DNA is TGCAGCGTTGAAGTCCCGGATGCAGGCAGTAATGAAAAACTGTTTTTT. The encoded protein is CSVEVPDAGSNEKLFF. The chain links TRBV29-1 to TRBJ1-4; no reliable D call. The CDR3 is 16 residues long. Trimming took off 1 base at V and 4 bases at J, with 16 bases between the two ends. The V gene's germline CDR1 is SQVTM and CDR2 ANQGSEA.

The chain employs TRBV27 and TRBJ2-1; D is unresolved. The CDR3 has 13 residues. Germline assignment: CDR1 MNHEY and CDR2 SMNVEV (reference sequence). Trimming cost V 3 bases and J 5 bases, with 8 bases left between them. This CDR3 reads CASSFAPDNEQFF. The CDR3 region has the DNA TGTGCCAGCAGTTTCGCCCCGGACAATGAGCAGTTCTTC.

This clonotype has ten or more counts. The chain is built from TRBV2 and TRBJ2-1, with 7 bases lining up with TRBD1. From germline, CDR1 is SNHLY and CDR2 FYNNEI. V dropped 1 base and J dropped 0; count of bases not matched to a gene: 0. The CDR3 is 15 residues long. The CDR3 loop reads CASSEDRGSYNEQFF. The CDR3 DNA reads as TGTGCCAGCAGTGAAGACAGGGGCTCCTACAATGAGCAGTTCTTC.

This clonotype was seen a few times. V and J are TRBV12-3 or TRBV12-4 and TRBJ1-2; D remains ambiguous. CDR3 length equals 15 residues. V lost 5 bases to trimming and J lost 1 base, with 14 bases between them. The CDR3 nucleotides are TGTGCCAGCAGTCCCTCCGGGGAAGATAACTATGGCTACACCTTC. Translation gives CASSPSGEDNYGYTF.

This clonotype has just a few counts. The chain is built from TRBV20-1 and TRBJ2-1; 9 positions agree with TRBD1. This CDR3 is 19 amino acids long. Germline CDR1 DFQATT, CDR2 SNEGSKA (reference sequence). V lost 0 bases and J lost 0; bases outside the gene matches: 12. DNA of the CDR3: TGCAGTGCTAGAGATCTTCACAGGGGGCGGGGTAGCTCCTACAATGAGCAGTTCTTC. This translates into CSARDLHRGRGSSYNEQFF.

This clonotype was recorded a few times. The rearrangement uses TRBV19 and TRBJ2-1; TRBD1 is a possible D gene (6 bases). Germline V gene sequence: CDR1 LNHDA, CDR2 SQIVND (reference sequence). V lost 9 bases and J lost 4, with 16 bases in between. This CDR3 region has 14 residues. CDR3 protein: CASQSGTNYNEQFF. The CDR3 DNA sequence: TGTGCCAGCCAGAGTGGGACAAATTACAATGAGCAGTTCTTC.